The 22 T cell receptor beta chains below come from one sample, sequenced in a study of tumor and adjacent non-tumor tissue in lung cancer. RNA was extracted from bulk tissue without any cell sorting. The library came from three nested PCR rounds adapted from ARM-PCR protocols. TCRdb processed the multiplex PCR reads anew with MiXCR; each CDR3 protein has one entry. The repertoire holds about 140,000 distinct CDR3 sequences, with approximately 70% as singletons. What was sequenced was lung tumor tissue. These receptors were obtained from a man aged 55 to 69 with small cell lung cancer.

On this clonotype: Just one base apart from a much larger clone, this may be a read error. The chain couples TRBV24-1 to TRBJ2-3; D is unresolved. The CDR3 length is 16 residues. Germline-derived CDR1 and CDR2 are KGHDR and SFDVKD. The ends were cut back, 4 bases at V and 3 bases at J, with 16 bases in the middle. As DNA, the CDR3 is TGTGCCACCAGTGACCGCCGGGCAGCCAGGACAGATACGCAGTATTTT. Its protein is CATSDRRAARTDTQYF.

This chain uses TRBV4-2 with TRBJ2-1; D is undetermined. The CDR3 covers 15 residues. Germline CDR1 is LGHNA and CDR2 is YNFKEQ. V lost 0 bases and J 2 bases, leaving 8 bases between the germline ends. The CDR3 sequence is CASSQDPEPYNEQFF. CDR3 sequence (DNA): TGTGCCAGCAGCCAAGACCCTGAGCCCTACAATGAGCAGTTCTTC.

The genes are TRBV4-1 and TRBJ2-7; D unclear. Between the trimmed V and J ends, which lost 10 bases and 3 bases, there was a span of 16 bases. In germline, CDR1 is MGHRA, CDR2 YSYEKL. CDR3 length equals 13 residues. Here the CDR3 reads CATSFNRLYEQYF. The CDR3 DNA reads TGCGCCACCAGTTTCAACAGACTCTACGAGCAGTACTTC.

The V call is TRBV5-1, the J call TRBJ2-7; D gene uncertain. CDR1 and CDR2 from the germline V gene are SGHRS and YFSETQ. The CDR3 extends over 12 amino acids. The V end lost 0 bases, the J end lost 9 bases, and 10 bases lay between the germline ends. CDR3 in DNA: TGCGCCAGCAGCTTGGATGGCCTATGGCAGTACTTC. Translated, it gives CASSLDGLWQYF.

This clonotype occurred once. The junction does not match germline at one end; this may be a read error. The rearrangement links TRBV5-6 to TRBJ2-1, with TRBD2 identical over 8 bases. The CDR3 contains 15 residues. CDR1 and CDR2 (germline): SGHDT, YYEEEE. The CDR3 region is CASSFSGKAGNEQLF. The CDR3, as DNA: TGTGCCAGCAGTTTTAGCGGGAAGGCCGGGAATGAGCAGCTCTTC.

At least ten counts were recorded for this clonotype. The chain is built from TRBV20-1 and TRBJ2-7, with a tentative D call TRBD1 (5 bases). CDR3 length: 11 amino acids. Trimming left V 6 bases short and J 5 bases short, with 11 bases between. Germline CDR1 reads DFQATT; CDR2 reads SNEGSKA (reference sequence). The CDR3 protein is CSASQGNEQYF. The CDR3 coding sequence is TGCAGTGCGAGTCAGGGTAACGAGCAGTACTTC.

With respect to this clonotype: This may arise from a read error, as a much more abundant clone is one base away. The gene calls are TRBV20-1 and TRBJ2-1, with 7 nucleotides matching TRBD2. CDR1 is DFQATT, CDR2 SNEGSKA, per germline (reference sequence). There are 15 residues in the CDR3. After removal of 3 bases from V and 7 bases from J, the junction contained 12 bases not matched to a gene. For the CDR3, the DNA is TGCAGTGCTAGTCGGGGGGTGGGCCCCCGGAATGAGCAGTTCTTC. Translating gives CSASRGVGPRNEQFF.

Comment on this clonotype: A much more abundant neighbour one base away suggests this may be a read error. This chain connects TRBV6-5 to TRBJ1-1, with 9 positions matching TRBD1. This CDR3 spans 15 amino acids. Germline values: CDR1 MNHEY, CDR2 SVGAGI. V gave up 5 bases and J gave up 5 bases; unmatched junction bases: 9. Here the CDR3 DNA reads TGTGCCAGCAGTAAACGGGGACAGGGAGGGACTGAAGCTTTCTTT. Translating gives CASSKRGQGGTEAFF.

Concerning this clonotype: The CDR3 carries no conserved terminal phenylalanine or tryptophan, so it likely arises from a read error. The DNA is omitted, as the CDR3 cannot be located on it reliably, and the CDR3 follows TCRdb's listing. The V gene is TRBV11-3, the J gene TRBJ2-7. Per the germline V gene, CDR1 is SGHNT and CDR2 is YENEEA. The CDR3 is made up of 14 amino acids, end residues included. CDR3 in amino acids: CASSTPDGFYEQYL.

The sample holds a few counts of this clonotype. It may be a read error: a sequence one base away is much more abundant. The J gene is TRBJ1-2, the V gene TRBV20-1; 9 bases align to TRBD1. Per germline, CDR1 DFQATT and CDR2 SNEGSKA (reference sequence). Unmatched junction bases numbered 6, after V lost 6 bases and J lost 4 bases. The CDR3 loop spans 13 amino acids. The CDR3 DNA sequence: TGCAGTGCAGGGACAGGGAGTAGCTATGGCTACACCTTC. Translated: CSAGTGSSYGYTF.

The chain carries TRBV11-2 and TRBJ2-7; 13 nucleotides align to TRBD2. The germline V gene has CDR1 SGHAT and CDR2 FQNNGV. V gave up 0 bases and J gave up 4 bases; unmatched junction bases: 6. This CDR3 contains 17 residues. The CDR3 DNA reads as TGTGCCAGCAGCTTAGATGGGGTACTAGCGGGAGGGTACGAGCAGTACTTC. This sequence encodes CASSLDGVLAGGYEQYF.

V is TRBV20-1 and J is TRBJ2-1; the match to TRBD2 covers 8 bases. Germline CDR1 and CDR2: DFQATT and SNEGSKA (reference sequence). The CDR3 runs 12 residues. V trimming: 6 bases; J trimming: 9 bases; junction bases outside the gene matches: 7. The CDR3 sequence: CSAAGLAREQFF. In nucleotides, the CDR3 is TGCAGTGCGGCTGGACTAGCACGTGAGCAGTTCTTC.

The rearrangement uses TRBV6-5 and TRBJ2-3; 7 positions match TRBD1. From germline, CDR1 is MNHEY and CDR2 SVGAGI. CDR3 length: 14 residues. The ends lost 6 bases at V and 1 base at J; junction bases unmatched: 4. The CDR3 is CASRQTGGTDTQYF. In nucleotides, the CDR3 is TGTGCCAGCAGACAAACAGGGGGCACAGATACGCAGTATTTT.

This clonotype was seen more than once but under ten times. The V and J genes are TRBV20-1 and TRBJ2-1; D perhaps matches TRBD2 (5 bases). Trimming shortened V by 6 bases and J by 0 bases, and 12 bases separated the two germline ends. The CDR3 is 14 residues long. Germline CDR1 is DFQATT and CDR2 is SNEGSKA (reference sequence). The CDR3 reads CSAYTGSSYNEQFF. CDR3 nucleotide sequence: TGCAGTGCCTACACGGGGAGCTCCTACAATGAGCAGTTCTTC.

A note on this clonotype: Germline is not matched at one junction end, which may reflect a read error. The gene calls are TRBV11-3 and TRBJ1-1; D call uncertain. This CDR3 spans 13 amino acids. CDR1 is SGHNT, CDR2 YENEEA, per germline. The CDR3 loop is CASSLEGCTETFF. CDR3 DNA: TGTGCCAGCAGCTTAGAGGGGTGTACTGAAACTTTCTTT.

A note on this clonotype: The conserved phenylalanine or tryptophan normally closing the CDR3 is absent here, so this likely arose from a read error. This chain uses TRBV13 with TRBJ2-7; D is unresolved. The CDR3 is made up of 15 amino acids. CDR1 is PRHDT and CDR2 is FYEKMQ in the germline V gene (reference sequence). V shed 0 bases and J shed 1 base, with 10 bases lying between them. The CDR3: CASSLGQVGSYEQYI. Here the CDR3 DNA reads TGTGCCAGCAGCTTAGGCCAGGTCGGATCCTACGAGCAGTACATC.

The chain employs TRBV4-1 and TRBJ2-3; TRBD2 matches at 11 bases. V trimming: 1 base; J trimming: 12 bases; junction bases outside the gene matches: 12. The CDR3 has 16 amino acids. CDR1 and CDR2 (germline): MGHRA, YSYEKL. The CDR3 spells CASSQGIAGGQDNQYF. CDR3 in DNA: TGCGCCAGCAGCCAAGGTATAGCGGGAGGGCAAGATAACCAGTATTTT.

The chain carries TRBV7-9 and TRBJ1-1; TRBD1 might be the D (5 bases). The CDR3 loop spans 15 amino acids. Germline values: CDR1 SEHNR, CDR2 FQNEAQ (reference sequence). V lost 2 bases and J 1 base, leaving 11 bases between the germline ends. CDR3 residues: CASSLSGAPNTEAFF. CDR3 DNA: TGTGCCAGCAGCTTAAGTGGGGCTCCGAACACTGAAGCTTTCTTT.

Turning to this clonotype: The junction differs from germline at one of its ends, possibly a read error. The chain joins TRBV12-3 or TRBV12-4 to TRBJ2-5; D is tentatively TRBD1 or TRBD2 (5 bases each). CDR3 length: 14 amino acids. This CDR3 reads CSSSWGGTGETQYF. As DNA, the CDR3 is TGTTCCAGCAGTTGGGGTGGGACGGGGGAGACCCAGTACTTC.

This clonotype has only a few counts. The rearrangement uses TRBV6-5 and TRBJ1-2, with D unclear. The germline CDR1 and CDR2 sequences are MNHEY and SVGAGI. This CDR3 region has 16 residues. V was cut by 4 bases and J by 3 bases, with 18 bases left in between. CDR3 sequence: CASSSLTVSTYYGYTF. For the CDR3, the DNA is TGTGCCAGCAGTTCGTTGACGGTCTCGACTTACTATGGCTACACCTTC.

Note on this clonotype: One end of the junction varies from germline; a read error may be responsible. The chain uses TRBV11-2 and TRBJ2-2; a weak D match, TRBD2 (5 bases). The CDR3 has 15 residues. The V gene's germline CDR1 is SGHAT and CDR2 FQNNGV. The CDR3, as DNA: TGTGTCAGCAGCCCCCTAGATGGAAGCACCGGGGAGCTGTTATTT. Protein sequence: CVSSPLDGSTGELLF. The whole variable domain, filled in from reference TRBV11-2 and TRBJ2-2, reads EAGVAQSPRYKIIEKRQSVAFWCNPISGHATLYWYQQILGQGPKLLIQFQNNGVVDDSQLPKDRFSAERLKGVDSTLKIQPAKLEDSAVYLCVSSPLDGSTGELLFGEGSRLTVL.

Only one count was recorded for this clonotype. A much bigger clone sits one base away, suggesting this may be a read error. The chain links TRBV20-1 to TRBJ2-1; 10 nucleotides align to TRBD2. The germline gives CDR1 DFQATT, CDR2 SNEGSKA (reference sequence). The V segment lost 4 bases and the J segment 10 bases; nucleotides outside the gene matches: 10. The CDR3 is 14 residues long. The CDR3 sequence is CSATEGTSVREQFF. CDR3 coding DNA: TGCAGTGCTACAGAAGGGACTAGCGTGAGGGAGCAGTTCTTC.